This record concerns one T cell receptor beta chain sequence. Its target is not known. The junction does not match germline at one end; this may be a read error. The data stem from a study of human T cells and chemical hapten exposure. Study-level information: Alopecia areata, totalis and universalis patients, mostly female, were included. Per-sample variation in TCR yield stemmed mainly from small pooled library volume differences. Study-level points and caveats: There were significantly more large CDR3 similarity clusters among expanded TCRs than among controls.

The CDR3 extends over 14 amino acids. Specified time point: pre-sensitization, week 0. As to treatment: therapeutic diphenylcyclopropenone sensitization with weekly scalp DPC. Alopecia patients deemed DPC-suitable, aged 18 to 70, excluding pregnancy. TCRdb independently ran MiXCR on the RACE reads; one entry per CDR3 protein. This repertoire shows about 80,000 distinct CDR3 sequences, around 13% found once; its top ten account for roughly 4.9%. The source of this sequence is a woman between 45 and 65 years old with alopecia areata. Some clones in this sample may be carry-over from other donors' samples. The sequencing here drew on whole blood, taken in connection with sensitization to the hapten diphenylcyclopropenone (DPC). This chain joins TRBV12-3 or TRBV12-4 and TRBJ1-5; 7 positions match TRBD1. The CDR3 spells CASSPQGGNQPQHF. The CDR3 DNA reads as TGTGCCAGCAGTCCCCAGGGGGGCAACCAGCCCCAGCATTTT.